This TCR beta chain was recorded in a study of identical twins. Germline-derived CDR1 and CDR2 are SGHTA and FQGNSA. The CDR3 is 15 residues long. From the 5' RACE reads, TCRdb called clonotypes with MiXCR, one entry per CDR3 protein. This sample has roughly 1,500,000 distinct CDR3 sequences, with about 32% found just once. Notes on the study in general: Fewer insertions were carried by abundant cord blood beta clonotypes, but none was seen in memory repertoires.

This clonotype was counted only a few times. Antigen: not known. Sequence at one end of the junction differs from germline and may be a read error. This clonotype was obtained from a newborn girl in good health. This sequence joins TRBV7-2 and TRBJ1-2, with D possibly TRBD1 on 6 matching bases. Source material: cord blood. The CDR3 DNA is TGTGCCAGTAGCTTAGCACAGGGCCTCCGGCGGGGCTACACCTTC. Translated: CASSLAQGLRRGYTF. Using reference TRBV7-2 and TRBJ1-2 for the parts outside the CDR3, the full variable domain is GAGVSQSPSNKVTEKGKDVELRCDPISGHTALYWYRQSLGQGLEFLIYFQGNSAPDKSGLPSDRFSAERTGGSVSTLTIQRTQQEDSAVYLCASSLAQGLRRGYTFGSGTRLTVV.